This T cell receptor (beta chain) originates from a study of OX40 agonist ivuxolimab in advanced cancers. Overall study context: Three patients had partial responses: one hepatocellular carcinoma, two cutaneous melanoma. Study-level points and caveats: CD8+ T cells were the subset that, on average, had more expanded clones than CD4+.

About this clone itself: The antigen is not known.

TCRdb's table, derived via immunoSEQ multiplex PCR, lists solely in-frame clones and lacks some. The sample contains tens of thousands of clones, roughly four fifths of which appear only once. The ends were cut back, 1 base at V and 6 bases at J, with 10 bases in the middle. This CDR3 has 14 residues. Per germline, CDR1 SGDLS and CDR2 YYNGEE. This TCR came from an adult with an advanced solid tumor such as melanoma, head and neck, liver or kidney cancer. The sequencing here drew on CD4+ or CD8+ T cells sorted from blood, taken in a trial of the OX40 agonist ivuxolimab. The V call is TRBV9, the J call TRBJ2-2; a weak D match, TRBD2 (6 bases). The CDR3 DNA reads TGTGCCAGCAGCGTACCCGGCGGGGCCGGGGAGCTGTTTTTT. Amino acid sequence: CASSVPGGAGELFF.